The present T cell receptor (beta chain) was sequenced within a study of T cell changes during pregnancy in multiple sclerosis (dated by TCRdb to the late 2010s). At the level of the whole study: The study examined how the T cell repertoire changed over the course of pregnancy in women with multiple sclerosis.

The germline V gene sets CDR1 to SNHLY and CDR2 to FYNNEI. V ends up 6 bases short and J 9 bases short, with an unmatched junction base count of 2. The CDR3 spans 12 residues, from the cysteine through the phenylalanine. The only DNA kept is the CDR3, 36 bases in frame from the first base. The library came from the immunoSEQ multiplex PCR assay. TCRdb limited this immuneACCESS table to in-frame rearrangements with V and J called. A share of clones is missing; checked studies link under half to unresolved V genes, and the rest is unexplained. This sample has roughly 69,000 clones in its table, and just over 90% of those were observed once. Roughly 1.6% of the sample rests with the top ten. About this clone: The antigen it binds to is not known. Base qualities were left out, and no much larger clone turns up one base away.

The source was peripheral blood, collected after pregnancy. Recombination connected TRBV2 to TRBJ2-1; 10 junctional bases match TRBD2. This clonotype originated in a female donor with multiple sclerosis, enrolled in a pregnancy study. Read as DNA, the sequence is TGTGCCAGCAGGGGACTAGCGATTGAGCAGTTCTTC. Its protein product is CASRGLAIEQFF. With the portions outside the CDR3 filled from the reference TRBV2 and TRBJ2-1 genes, the complete variable region becomes EPEVTQTPSHQVTQMGQEVILRCVPISNHLYFYWYRQILGQKVEFLVSFYNNEISEKSEIFDDQFSVERPDGSNFTLKIRSTKLEDSAMYFCASRGLAIEQFFGPGTRLTVL.